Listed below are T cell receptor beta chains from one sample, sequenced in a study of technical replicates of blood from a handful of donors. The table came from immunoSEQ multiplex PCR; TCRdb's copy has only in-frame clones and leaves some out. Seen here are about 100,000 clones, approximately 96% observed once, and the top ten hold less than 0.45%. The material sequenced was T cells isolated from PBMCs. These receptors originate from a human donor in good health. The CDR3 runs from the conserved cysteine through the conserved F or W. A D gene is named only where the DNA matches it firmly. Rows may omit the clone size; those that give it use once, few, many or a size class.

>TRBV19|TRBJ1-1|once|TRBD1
TGTGCCAGTAGGCCGACAGGGGCGAACACTGAAGCTTTCTTT
CASRPTGANTEAFF
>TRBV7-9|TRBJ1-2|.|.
TGTGCCAGCAGCTTAGCGCAGGGTGGCTACACCTTC
CASSLAQGGYTF
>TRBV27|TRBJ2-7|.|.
TGTGCCAGCAGTTTTGGAACTAGCTACGAGCAGTACTTC
CASSFGTSYEQYF
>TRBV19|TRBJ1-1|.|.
TGTGCCAGTAGTATAGATCCCCAGGGCACTGAAGCTTTCTTT
CASSIDPQGTEAFF
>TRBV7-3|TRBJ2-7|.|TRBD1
TGTGCCAGCAGCGGGACAGGGTCCGACGAGCAGTACTTC
CASSGTGSDEQYF
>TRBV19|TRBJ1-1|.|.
TGTGCCAGTAGTCATACAGTGCTGATTTATGAAGCTTTCTTT
CASSHTVLIYEAFF
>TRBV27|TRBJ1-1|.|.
TGTGCCAGCAGTTCGTACGGGGGGTCCACTGAAGCTTTCTTT
CASSSYGGSTEAFF
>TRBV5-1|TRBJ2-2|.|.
TGCGCCAGCAGCCCCCCCTCTACCATCACTTCGAACACCGGGGAGCTGTTTTTT
CASSPPSTITSNTGELFF
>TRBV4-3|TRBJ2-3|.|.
TGCGCCAGCAGCCAATTTTACGGGGGTACAGATACGCAGTATTTT
CASSQFYGGTDTQYF
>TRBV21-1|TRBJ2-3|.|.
.
CASFGEGTDTQYF
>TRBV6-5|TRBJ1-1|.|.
TGTGCCAGCAGAGCAGGGCTGAACACTGAAGCTTTCTTT
CASRAGLNTEAFF
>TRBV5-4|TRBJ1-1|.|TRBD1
TGTGCCGAAGGACAGGGGTCAACTTTCTTT
CAEGQGSTFF
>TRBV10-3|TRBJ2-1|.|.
TGTGCCATCAGTGACTCTAAACAGCCCAATGAGCAGTTCTTC
CAISDSKQPNEQFF
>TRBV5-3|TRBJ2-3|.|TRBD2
TGTGCCAGAAACCGTGGTCCCGAAGGCCGCGAAGGGGGGCTAGCGGGGATCACAGATACGCAGTATTTT
CARNRGPEGREGGLAGITDTQYF
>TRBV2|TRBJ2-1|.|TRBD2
TGTGCCAGCAGTGGGCAGCGGGAGGCCCGACGGTTCTTC
CASSGQREARRFF
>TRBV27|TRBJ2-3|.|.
TGTGCCAGCAGTTTATTCCAGCGGGAACAGGGGGCAGATACGCAGTATTTT
CASSLFQREQGADTQYF
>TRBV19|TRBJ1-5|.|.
TGTGCCAGTAGTTTGGGCAGGGAACGAAATCAGCCCCAGCATTTT
CASSLGRERNQPQHF
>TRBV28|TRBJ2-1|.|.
TGTGCCAGCAGTTCCCCGAGGAGGGGGCTGGTTGAGCAGTTCTTC
CASSSPRRGLVEQFF
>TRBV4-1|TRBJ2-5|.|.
TGCGCCAGCAGCCTTACCGGGGGTGAGACCCAGTACTTC
CASSLTGGETQYF
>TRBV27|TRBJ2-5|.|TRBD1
TGTGCCAGCAGTCCCCACAGGGGAGAGACCCAGTACTTC
CASSPHRGETQYF
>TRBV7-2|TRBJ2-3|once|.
TGTGCCAGCAGCTTAACTGGGGGCTGGGTAGATACGCAGTATTTT
CASSLTGGWVDTQYF
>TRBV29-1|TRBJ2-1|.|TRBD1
TGCAGCGTCAACCGGGACAGGTACAATGAGCAGTTCTTC
CSVNRDRYNEQFF
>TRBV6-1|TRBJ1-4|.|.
TGTGCCATGGGGGGGTCAGCGAATGAAAAACTGTTTTTT
CAMGGSANEKLFF
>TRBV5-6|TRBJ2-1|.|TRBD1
TGTGCCAGCAGCTTTGGACAGGGCTGGTTCTTC
CASSFGQGWFF
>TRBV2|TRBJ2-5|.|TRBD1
TGTGCCAACCGACCGGGACAGGGGAAAGTGGAGACCCAGTACTTC
CANRPGQGKVETQYF
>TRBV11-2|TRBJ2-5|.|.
TGTGCCAGCACCCCGATCGCGGGCCAAGAGACCCAGTACTTC
CASTPIAGQETQYF
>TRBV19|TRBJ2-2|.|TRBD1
TGTGCCAGTAGTATGGGGACAGGGCTCACCGGGGAGCTGTTTTTT
CASSMGTGLTGELFF
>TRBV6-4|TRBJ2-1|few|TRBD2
TGTGCCAGCAGTGACTCTAGCGGGTCCTACAATGAGCAGTTCTTC
CASSDSSGSYNEQFF
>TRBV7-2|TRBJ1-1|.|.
TGTGCCAGCAGCATATCAGAGGGTTACACTGAAGCTTTCTTT
CASSISEGYTEAFF
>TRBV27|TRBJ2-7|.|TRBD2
TGTGCCAGCAGCCAGGAGCGGGAGTATGGTGAGCAGTACTTC
CASSQEREYGEQYF
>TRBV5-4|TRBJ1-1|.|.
TGTGCCAGCAGCTTGAGAGCGGGGAACACTGAAGCTTTCTTT
CASSLRAGNTEAFF
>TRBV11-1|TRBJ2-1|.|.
TGTGCCAGCAGCTTACAGGGATTCGAGTTCTTC
CASSLQGFEFF
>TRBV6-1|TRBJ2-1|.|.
TGTGCCAGCAGGAGGTCCGGGGAGGATGAGCAGTTCTTC
CASRRSGEDEQFF
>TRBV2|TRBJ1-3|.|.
TGTGCCAGCAGTGATCAGAACGGAAACACCATATATTTT
CASSDQNGNTIYF
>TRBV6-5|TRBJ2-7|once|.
TGTGCCAGCAGTTACCGAGGAGGGGAGCAGTACTTC
CASSYRGGEQYF
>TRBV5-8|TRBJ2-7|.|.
TGTGCCAGCAGCTTTTTATTAGACAGGCAGAACGAGCAGTACTTC
CASSFLLDRQNEQYF
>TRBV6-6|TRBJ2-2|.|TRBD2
TGTGCCAGCTGTACTAGCGAAGGAATTTTCACCGGGGAGCTGTTTTTT
CASCTSEGIFTGELFF
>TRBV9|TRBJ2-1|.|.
TGTGCCAGCAGCGTTATAGGCGGGTTTGATAATGAGCAGTTCTTC
CASSVIGGFDNEQFF
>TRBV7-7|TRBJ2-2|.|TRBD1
TGTGCCAGCAGCTCCGGGACAGGGAGCACCGGGGAGCTGTTTTTT
CASSSGTGSTGELFF
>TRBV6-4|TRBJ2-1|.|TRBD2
TGTGCCAGCAGTGAGAAGGGAGGGGCGATCCCCTACAATGAGCAGTTCTTC
CASSEKGGAIPYNEQFF
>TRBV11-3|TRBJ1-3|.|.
TGTGCCAGCAGCTTAGAAGGACAGCCAACTGGAAACACCATATATTTT
CASSLEGQPTGNTIYF
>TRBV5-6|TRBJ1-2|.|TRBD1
TGTGCCAGCAGCTTGCGCAGGACAGGGGGCTCCCAATATGGCTACACCTTC
CASSLRRTGGSQYGYTF
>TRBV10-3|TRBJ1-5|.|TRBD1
TGTGCCATCAGTGGGGGACAGCTTAATAGCAATCAGCCCCAGCATTTT
CAISGGQLNSNQPQHF
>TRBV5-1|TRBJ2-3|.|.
TGCGCCAGCAGCCCGGGAACGGGGAAGACAGATACGCAGTATTTT
CASSPGTGKTDTQYF
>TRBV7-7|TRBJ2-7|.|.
TGTGCCAGCAGCTTAGTGGCGGGCCCTTCCTACGAGCAGTACTTC
CASSLVAGPSYEQYF
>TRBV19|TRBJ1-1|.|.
TGTGCCAGTAGTATAGACGACACAGTGAACACTGAAGCTTTCTTT
CASSIDDTVNTEAFF
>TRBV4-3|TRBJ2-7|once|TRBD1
TGCGCCAGCAGCCCTGGGACAGGCTCCTACGAGCAGTACTTC
CASSPGTGSYEQYF
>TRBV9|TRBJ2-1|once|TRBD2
TGTGCCAGCAGCGTTGTGGGCGGGAGATACAATGAGCAGTTCTTC
CASSVVGGRYNEQFF
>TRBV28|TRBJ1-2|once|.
TGTGCCAGCAGTTCCCCCCCCCTAGCTAACTATGGCTACACCTTC
CASSSPPLANYGYTF
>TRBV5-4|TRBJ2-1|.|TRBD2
TGTGCCAGCAGCCTCGACGGGCTAGCGGGAGGGGTATCCTACAATGAGCAGTTCTTC
CASSLDGLAGGVSYNEQFF
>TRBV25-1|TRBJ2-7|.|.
TGTGCCACCTCGACACCCGTTAACTACGAGCAGTACTTC
CATSTPVNYEQYF
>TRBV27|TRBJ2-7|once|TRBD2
TGTGCCAGCAGTTTGGTAAGCGGGAACTACGAGCAGTACTTC
CASSLVSGNYEQYF
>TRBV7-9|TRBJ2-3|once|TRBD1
TGTGCCAGCAGCTTATCGCAGGGGGCAAGAGATACGCAGTATTTT
CASSLSQGARDTQYF
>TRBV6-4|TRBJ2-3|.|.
TGTGCCAGCAGTACCGGGACTGACCCAGATACGCAGTATTTT
CASSTGTDPDTQYF